This TCR beta chain was identified in a study of beta chain features in type 1 diabetes. Expressed TCRB transcripts were sequenced because the isolated RNA had all been reverse transcribed beforehand. Generated by immunoSEQ multiplex PCR, the TCRdb table keeps only in-frame clones and is missing some. The sample lists hundreds of thousands of clones; about a sixth were seen once. This clone was counted only a few times. No antigen is known for it. CD45RO/CCR7/CD25/CD127/CD95/CD27 staining was used to isolate CD4+ naive, central memory, regulatory and stem cell-like memory cells by sorting. Study conclusions and caveats: Moderate but significant shortening of TCRB CDR3s was recorded in all four CD4+ subsets from Type 1 diabetes patients. Researchers could not determine here whether HLA type influences TCRB rearrangement.

CDR3 length equals 16 residues. Trimming left V 5 bases short and J 5 bases short, with 19 bases between. Germline V gene data show CDR1 as SGHTA and CDR2 as FQGNSA. This TCR derives from a man aged 18 to 30 in good health. The chain recombines TRBV7-2 with TRBJ1-5; D unresolved. Source material: naive CD4+ T cells from blood. CDR3 coding DNA: TGTGCCAGCAGCCAGGCTGGCTGGGGATGGGATCAGCCCCAGCATTTT. Its protein product is CASSQAGWGWDQPQHF.